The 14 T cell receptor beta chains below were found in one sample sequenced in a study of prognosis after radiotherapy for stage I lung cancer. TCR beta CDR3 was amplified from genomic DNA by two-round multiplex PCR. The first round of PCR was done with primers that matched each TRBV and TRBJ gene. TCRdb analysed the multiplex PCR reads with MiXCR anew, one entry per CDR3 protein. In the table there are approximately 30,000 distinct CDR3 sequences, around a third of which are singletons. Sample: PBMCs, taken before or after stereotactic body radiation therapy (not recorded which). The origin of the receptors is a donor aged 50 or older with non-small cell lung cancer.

The CDR3 region is CATILNGKNIQYF. The CDR3 coding sequence is TGTGCCACCATCCTAAACGGGAAAAACATTCAGTACTTC. The rearrangement links TRBV28 to TRBJ2-4; no firm D call. Germline lookup yields CDR1 MDHEN and CDR2 SYDVKM. The CDR3 has 13 residues. Deletions cut 10 bases from V and 4 bases from J, with 14 bases between.

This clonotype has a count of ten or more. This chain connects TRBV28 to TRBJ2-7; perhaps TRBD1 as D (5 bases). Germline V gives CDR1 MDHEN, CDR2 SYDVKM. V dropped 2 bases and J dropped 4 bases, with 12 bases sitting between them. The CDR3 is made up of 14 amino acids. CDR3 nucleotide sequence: TGTGCCAGCAGTTTACCACAGGTAAATTACGAGCAGTACTTC. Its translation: CASSLPQVNYEQYF.

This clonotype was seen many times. The CDR3 here is CASSGGLAGNNEQFF. In DNA, the CDR3 is TGCGCCAGCAGCGGGGGACTAGCGGGTAACAATGAGCAGTTCTTC. The chain couples TRBV5-1 to TRBJ2-1; 12 nucleotides line up with TRBD2. There are 15 residues in the CDR3. V shed 4 bases, J shed 5 bases, and the junction held 4 bases outside the gene matches. Germline CDR1 and CDR2: SGHRS and YFSETQ.

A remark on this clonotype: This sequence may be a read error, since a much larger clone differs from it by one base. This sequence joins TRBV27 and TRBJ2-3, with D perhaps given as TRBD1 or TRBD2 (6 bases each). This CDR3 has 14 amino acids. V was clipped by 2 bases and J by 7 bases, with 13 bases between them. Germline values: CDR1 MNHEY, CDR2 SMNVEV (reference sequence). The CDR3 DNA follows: TGTGCCAGCAGTTTAGGACGGGGGCGGTATACGCAGTATTTT. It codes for CASSLGRGRYTQYF.

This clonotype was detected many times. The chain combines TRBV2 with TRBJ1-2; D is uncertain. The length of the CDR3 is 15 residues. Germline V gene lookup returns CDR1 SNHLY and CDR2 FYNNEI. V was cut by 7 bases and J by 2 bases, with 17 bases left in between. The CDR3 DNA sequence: TGTGCCAGCATCGAGAGCCGAGTCAGAAACTATGGCTACACCTTC. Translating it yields CASIESRVRNYGYTF.

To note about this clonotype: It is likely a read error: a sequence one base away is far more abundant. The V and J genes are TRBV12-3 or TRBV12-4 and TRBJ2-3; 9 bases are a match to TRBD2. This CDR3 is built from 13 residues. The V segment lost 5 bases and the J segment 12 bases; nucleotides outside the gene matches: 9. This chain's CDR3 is CASSEGASGNQYF. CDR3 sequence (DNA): TGTGCCAGCAGTGAAGGGGCTAGCGGGAATCAGTATTTT.

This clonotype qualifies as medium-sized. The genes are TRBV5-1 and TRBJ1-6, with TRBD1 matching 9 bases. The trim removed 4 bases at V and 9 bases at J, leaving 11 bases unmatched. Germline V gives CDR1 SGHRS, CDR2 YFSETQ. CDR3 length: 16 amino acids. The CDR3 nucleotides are TGCGCCAGCAGCCCGAGGGGACAGGGCCAGGGTTCACCCCTCCACTTT. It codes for CASSPRGQGQGSPLHF. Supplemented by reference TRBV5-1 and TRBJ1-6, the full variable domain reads KAGVTQTPRYLIKTRGQQVTLSCSPISGHRSVSWYQQTPGQGLQFLFEYFSETQRNKGNFPGRFSGRQFSNSRSEMNVSTLELGDSALYLCASSPRGQGQGSPLHFGNGTRLTVT.

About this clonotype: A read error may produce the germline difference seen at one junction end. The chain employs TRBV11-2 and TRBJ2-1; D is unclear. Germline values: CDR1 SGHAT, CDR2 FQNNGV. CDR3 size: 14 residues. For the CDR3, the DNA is TGTGTCAGCAGCTTTGGAATACTCGATAATGAGCAGTTCTTC. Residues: CVSSFGILDNEQFF.

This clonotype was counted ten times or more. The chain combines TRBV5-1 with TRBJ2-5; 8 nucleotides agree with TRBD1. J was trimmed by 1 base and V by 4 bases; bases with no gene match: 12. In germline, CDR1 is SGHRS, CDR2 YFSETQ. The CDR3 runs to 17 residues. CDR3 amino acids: CASSPGWTGIPQETQYF. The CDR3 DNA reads TGCGCCAGCAGCCCCGGATGGACAGGGATTCCCCAAGAGACCCAGTACTTC.

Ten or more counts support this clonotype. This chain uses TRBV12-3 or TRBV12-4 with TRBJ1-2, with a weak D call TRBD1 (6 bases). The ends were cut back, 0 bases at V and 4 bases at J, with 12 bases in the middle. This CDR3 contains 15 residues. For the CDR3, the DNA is TGTGCCAGCAGTTTAGCCCTGGACAGCCTCTATGGCTACACCTTC. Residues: CASSLALDSLYGYTF.

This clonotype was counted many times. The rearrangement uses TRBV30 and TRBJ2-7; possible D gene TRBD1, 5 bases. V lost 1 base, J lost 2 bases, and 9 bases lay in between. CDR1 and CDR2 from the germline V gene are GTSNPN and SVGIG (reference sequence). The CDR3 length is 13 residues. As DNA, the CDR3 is TGTGCCTGGAGTGCGCAGGACACCTACGAGCAGTACTTC. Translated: CAWSAQDTYEQYF. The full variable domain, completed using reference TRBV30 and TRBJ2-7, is SQTIHQWPATLVQPVGSPLSLECTVEGTSNPNLYWYRQAAGRGLQLLFYSVGIGQISSEVPQNLSASRPQDRQFILSSKKLLLSDSGFYLCAWSAQDTYEQYFGPGTRLTVT.

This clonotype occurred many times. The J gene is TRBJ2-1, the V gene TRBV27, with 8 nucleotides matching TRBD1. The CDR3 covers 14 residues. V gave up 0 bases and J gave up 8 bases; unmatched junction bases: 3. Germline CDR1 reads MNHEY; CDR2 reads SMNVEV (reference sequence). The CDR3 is CASSLSQGAHEQFF. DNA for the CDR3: TGTGCCAGCAGTTTATCGCAGGGGGCTCATGAGCAGTTCTTC.

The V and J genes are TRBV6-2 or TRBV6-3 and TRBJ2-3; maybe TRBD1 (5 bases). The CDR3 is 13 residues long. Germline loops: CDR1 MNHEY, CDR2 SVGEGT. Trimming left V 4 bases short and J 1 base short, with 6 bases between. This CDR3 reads CASSSRGTDTQYF. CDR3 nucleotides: TGTGCCAGCAGTTCCAGGGGCACAGATACGCAGTATTTT.

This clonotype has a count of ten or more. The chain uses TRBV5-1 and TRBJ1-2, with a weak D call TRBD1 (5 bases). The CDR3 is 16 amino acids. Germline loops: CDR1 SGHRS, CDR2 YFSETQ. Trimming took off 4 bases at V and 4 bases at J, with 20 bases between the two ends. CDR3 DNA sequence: TGCGCCAGCAGCCCCGCAGGGCCTGGGGGTAGCTATGGCTACACCTTC. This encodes CASSPAGPGGSYGYTF.